The 18 T cell receptor beta chains given below trace back to one sample, sequenced in a study of cytomegalovirus exposure and HLA in healthy donors. Profiling relied on immunoSEQ multiplex PCR, and the TCRdb table lists in-frame clones only, not all of them. The sample lists approximately 300,000 clones, 86% occurring once. Material for sequencing was PBMCs. These receptors were collected from a woman aged 18-29 years in good health and CMV-seronegative.

The chain combines TRBV6-1 with TRBJ1-5; TRBD1 matches 9 bases. Germline-derived CDR1 and CDR2 are MNHNS and SASEGT. The CDR3 contains 15 residues. Trimming cost V 6 bases and J 6 bases; bases outside gene matches: 9. The CDR3 loop is CASRAPGQGLQPQHF. The DNA for the CDR3 is TGTGCCAGCAGGGCTCCGGGACAGGGCCTTCAGCCCCAGCATTTT.

The V call is TRBV6-6, the J call TRBJ2-2, with 8 bases matching TRBD2. The CDR3 is 15 residues long. The germline gives CDR1 MNHNY, CDR2 SVGAGI (reference sequence). Germline trimming cut 2 bases from V and 5 bases from J; bases unmatched to any gene: 4. The DNA of the CDR3 is TGTGCCAGCAGTTACCGAGCGGGAGAGACCGGGGAGCTGTTTTTT. The encoded protein is CASSYRAGETGELFF.

The rearrangement uses TRBV13 and TRBJ1-3; a possible D gene is TRBD1 (5 bases). V lost 4 bases and J 0 bases, leaving 10 bases between the germline ends. The CDR3 has 15 residues. The germline V gene encodes CDR1 PRHDT and CDR2 FYEKMQ (reference sequence). DNA for the CDR3: TGTGCCAGCAGCTCTGACAGCCTCTCTGGAAACACCATATATTTT. Translated: CASSSDSLSGNTIYF.

The CDR3 bases are TGTGCCAGCAGCCTTGGAGGGAAACTGTTTTTT. This codes for CASSLGGKLFF. V usage is TRBV6-5 and J usage is TRBJ1-4, with D hard to call. V was shortened by 6 bases and J by 11 bases, with 10 bases between the two germline ends. The length of the CDR3 is 11 residues. Germline CDR1 MNHEY, CDR2 SVGAGI.

The V call is TRBV20-1, the J call TRBJ2-1; D is unresolved. Germline CDR1 reads DFQATT; CDR2 reads SNEGSKA (reference sequence). The CDR3 totals 11 residues. V lost 6 bases, J lost 4 bases, and 7 bases lay in between. CDR3 amino acids: CSARPYNEQFF. The CDR3 coding sequence is TGCAGTGCAAGACCTTACAATGAGCAGTTCTTC.

The V call is TRBV11-1, the J call TRBJ2-1; perhaps TRBD1 as D (6 bases). V lost 1 base and J 6 bases, leaving 10 bases between the germline ends. Germline V gene sequence: CDR1 SGHAT, CDR2 FQDESV (reference sequence). The CDR3 contains 14 residues. CDR3 residues: CASSLGTVSNEQFF. Written as DNA, the CDR3 is TGTGCCAGCAGCTTAGGGACAGTATCCAATGAGCAGTTCTTC.

The gene calls are TRBV5-4 and TRBJ2-7, with a possible D match to TRBD2 (6 bases). Trimming removed 4 bases at V and 5 bases at J, with 16 bases between. CDR3 length: 14 amino acids. CDR1 is SGHNT, CDR2 YYREEE, per germline (reference sequence). As DNA, the CDR3 is TGTGCCAGCAGCCTAGGAGTCAGGGAGGACGAGCAGTACTTC. Encoded protein: CASSLGVREDEQYF.

The rearrangement uses TRBV9 and TRBJ1-5; TRBD1 agrees at 7 bases. The V and J ends lost 0 bases and 5 bases, in that order; junction bases with no gene match: 2. The CDR3 totals 14 residues. Germline assignment: CDR1 SGDLS and CDR2 YYNGEE. The CDR3 is CASSVEGADQPQHF. DNA of the CDR3: TGTGCCAGCAGCGTAGAGGGGGCGGATCAGCCCCAGCATTTT.

The genes are TRBV27 and TRBJ2-7, with TRBD2 identical over 7 bases. CDR1 is MNHEY and CDR2 is SMNVEV in the germline V gene (reference sequence). There are 16 residues in the CDR3. V was clipped by 0 bases and J by 0 bases; unmatched bases: 5. CDR3 nucleotides: TGTGCCAGCAGTTTATCGGCGGGGGAGAGCTCCTACGAGCAGTACTTC. This gives the protein CASSLSAGESSYEQYF.

The chain employs TRBV7-8 and TRBJ2-7; TRBD2 is a possible D gene (5 bases). This CDR3 region has 15 residues. Germline V CDR1 and CDR2: SGHVS, FQNEAQ. Trimming stripped 0 bases from V and 5 bases from J, with 14 bases between. In DNA, the CDR3 is TGTGCCAGCAGCTTAGCGCGGACTGGTTACCACGAGCAGTACTTC. It codes for CASSLARTGYHEQYF.

This clone has just one count. The chain uses TRBV5-5 and TRBJ1-1; 9 bases fit TRBD1. The trim removed 2 bases at V and 3 bases at J, leaving 11 bases unmatched. Germline V gives CDR1 SGHKS, CDR2 YYEKEE (reference sequence). The CDR3 consists of 17 residues. The CDR3 loop reads CASSFILGTGRDTEAFF. As DNA, the CDR3 is TGTGCCAGCAGCTTCATTTTGGGGACAGGGCGGGACACTGAAGCTTTCTTT.

The J gene is TRBJ1-3, the V gene TRBV28; the D gene is possibly TRBD1 (5 bases). Deletions cut 1 base from V and 2 bases from J, with 12 bases between. The germline gives CDR1 MDHEN, CDR2 SYDVKM. The CDR3 totals 16 residues. CDR3 nucleotides: TGTGCCAGCAGTTTATCGGCAGGGCTCACTGGAAACACCATATATTTT. Protein: CASSLSAGLTGNTIYF.

V usage is TRBV9 and J usage is TRBJ1-1; possibly TRBD1 for D (5 bases). The CDR3 runs 16 residues. V shed 4 bases and J shed 5 bases, with 21 bases lying between them. CDR1 is SGDLS, CDR2 YYNGEE, per germline. CDR3 bases: TGTGCCAGCAGCCCCAGGTCAGGGAATAGTGGGACTGAAGCTTTCTTT. This encodes CASSPRSGNSGTEAFF.

This chain connects TRBV28 to TRBJ2-5, with TRBD1 matching 8 bases. The CDR3 spans 15 residues. V shed 2 bases, J shed 2 bases, and the junction held 4 bases outside the gene matches. Germline V CDR1 and CDR2: MDHEN, SYDVKM. For the CDR3, the DNA is TGTGCCAGCAGTTTAACAGGGGGATATCAAGAGACCCAGTACTTC. Translation gives CASSLTGGYQETQYF.

This rearrangement joins TRBV2 to TRBJ2-1, with 12 bases that match TRBD2. There are 14 residues in the CDR3. Per germline, CDR1 SNHLY and CDR2 FYNNEI. After removal of 6 bases from V and 7 bases from J, the junction contained 4 bases not matched to a gene. CDR3 sequence reads: CASSRLAGENEQFF. The DNA for the CDR3 is TGTGCCAGCAGCCGACTAGCGGGAGAAAATGAGCAGTTCTTC.

The gene calls are TRBV4-3 and TRBJ2-1; D perhaps matches TRBD2 (7 bases). The CDR3 extends over 19 amino acids. The germline V gene encodes CDR1 LGHNA and CDR2 YSLEER. V was shortened by 0 bases and J by 2 bases, with 20 bases between the two germline ends. CDR3 in DNA: TGCGCCAGCAGCCAAGATCCGTGGGGGGGACAATTCGCCTACAATGAGCAGTTCTTC. This sequence encodes CASSQDPWGGQFAYNEQFF.

This clone showed up just once. The V call is TRBV5-1, the J call TRBJ2-1, with TRBD2 matching over 7 bases. Unmatched junction bases numbered 6, after V lost 7 bases and J lost 8 bases. The germline CDR1 and CDR2 sequences are SGHRS and YFSETQ. The CDR3 is 12 residues long. In nucleotides, the CDR3 is TGCGCCAGCGCCCGTACTAGCGATGAGCAGTTCTTC. It codes for CASARTSDEQFF.

The chain links TRBV10-3 to TRBJ2-1; 13 nucleotides align to TRBD2. Germline V lookup: CDR1 ENHRY, CDR2 SYGVKD. V was clipped by 3 bases and J by 8 bases; unmatched bases: 7. This CDR3 contains 16 residues. CDR3 in DNA: TGTGCCATCAGTGACTCCCGGACTAGCGGGAGCCATGAGCAGTTCTTC. Its protein product is CAISDSRTSGSHEQFF.